The present entry profiles one T cell receptor beta chain with its context. These data originate in a study of blood T cell repertoires in COVID-19. Study-level information: Sample material is recorded as cDNA or gDNA derived from T cells, B-cell-depleted T cells, or PBMCs.

V shed 2 bases, J shed 2 bases, and the junction held 16 bases outside the gene matches. Germline CDR1 reads ENHRY; CDR2 reads SYGVKD. The CDR3 loop spans 19 amino acids. Allocation to cohorts depended on clinical history reported by the participants. Two consecutive negative NP/OP PCR tests, clearance, or resolved symptoms defined Cohort 3 recovery. Authors' data handling: Reference gene primer amplification gave nucleated cell count estimates. Profiled with immunoSEQ multiplex PCR; TCRdb holds only in-frame clones, not every one. V and J calls and clone size are as listed in that table; D and trimming were resolved from the DNA. The table has approximately 300,000 clones, approximately 83% seen once.

Sample: PBMCs or T cells enriched from blood (not recorded which). This TCR derives from a woman aged 25 to 39 who had recovered from COVID-19. The chain employs TRBV10-3 and TRBJ1-2; 8 bases map to TRBD1. CDR3 residues: CAISEGRGRGHRENYGYTF. The CDR3 DNA follows: TGTGCCATCAGTGAGGGGAGGGGCAGGGGGCACCGTGAGAACTATGGCTACACCTTC.